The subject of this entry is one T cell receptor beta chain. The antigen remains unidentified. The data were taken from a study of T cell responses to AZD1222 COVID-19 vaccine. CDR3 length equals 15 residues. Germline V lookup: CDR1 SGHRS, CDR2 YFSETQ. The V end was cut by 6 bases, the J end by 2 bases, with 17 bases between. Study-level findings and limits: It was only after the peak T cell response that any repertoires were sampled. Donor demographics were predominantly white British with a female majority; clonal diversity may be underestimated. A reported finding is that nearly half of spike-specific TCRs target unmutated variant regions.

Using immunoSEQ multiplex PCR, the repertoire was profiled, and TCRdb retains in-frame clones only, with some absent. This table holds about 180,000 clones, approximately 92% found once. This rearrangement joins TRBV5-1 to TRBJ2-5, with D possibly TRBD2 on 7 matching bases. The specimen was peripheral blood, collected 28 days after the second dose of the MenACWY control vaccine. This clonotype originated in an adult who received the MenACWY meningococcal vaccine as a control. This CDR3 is CASNPQGGGQETQYF. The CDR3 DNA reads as TGCGCCAGCAACCCACAGGGCGGGGGTCAAGAGACCCAGTACTTC.